This T cell receptor (beta chain) is from a study of blood T cells in healthy people across ages. Study-wide results and limits: Compared with aged donors, long-lived donors showed fewer expanded clones, suggesting selection.

Next came a second PCR, run for about 7 to 11 cycles, which used a sample-barcoded 5' primer along with a J-beta primer mix. TCRdb passed the 5' RACE reads through MiXCR, listing each CDR3 protein once. The sample holds 800,000 to 1,000,000 distinct CDR3 sequences; about 48% are singletons and the top ten take about an eighth. As to this clonotype: No antigen is known for it.

The CDR3 extends over 17 amino acids. Germline V gene sequence: CDR1 SGHTA, CDR2 FQGNSA. The V end lost 3 bases, the J end lost 0 bases, and 18 bases lay between the germline ends. The receptor comes from a man in his thirties or forties in good health. The V call is TRBV7-2, the J call TRBJ2-7, with D tentatively TRBD2 (6 bases). Sample: blood. The CDR3 is CASSFRVSGRPSYEQYF. The CDR3 region has the DNA TGTGCCAGCAGCTTTAGGGTGAGCGGGCGGCCCTCCTACGAGCAGTACTTC.